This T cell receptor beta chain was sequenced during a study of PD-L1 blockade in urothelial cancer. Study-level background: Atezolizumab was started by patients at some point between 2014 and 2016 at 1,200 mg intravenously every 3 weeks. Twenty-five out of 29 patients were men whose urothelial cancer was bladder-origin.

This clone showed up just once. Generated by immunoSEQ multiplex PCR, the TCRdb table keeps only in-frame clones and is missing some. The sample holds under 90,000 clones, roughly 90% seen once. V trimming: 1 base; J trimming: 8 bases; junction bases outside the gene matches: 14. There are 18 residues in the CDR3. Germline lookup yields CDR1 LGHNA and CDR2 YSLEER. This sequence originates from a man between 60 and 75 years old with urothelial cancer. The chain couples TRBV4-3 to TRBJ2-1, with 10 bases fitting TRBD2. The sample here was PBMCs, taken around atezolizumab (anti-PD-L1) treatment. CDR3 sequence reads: CASSQAAGSGRSDYEQFF. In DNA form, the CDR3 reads TGCGCCAGCAGCCAAGCGGCGGGTAGCGGGAGGAGCGACTATGAGCAGTTCTTC.